These 6 T cell receptor beta chains came from one sample sequenced in a study of blood T cell repertoires in COVID-19. The assay was immunoSEQ multiplex PCR, and TCRdb's table has in-frame clones only and misses some. Among fewer than 500,000 clones listed, roughly 88% were seen once. The sequencing input was peripheral blood. The receptors were gathered from a woman younger than 45 with active or convalescent COVID-19.

This rearrangement joins TRBV27 to TRBJ2-7; D possibly corresponds to TRBD2 (6 bases). V was trimmed by 8 bases and J by 4 bases, leaving 15 bases between them. The CDR3 runs 13 residues. Germline CDR1 MNHEY, CDR2 SMNVEV (reference sequence). The CDR3 sequence is CASGRDGGYEQYF. The DNA of the CDR3 is TGTGCCAGCGGGCGGGACGGCGGGTACGAGCAGTACTTC.

This CDR3 reads CASSYTGQGAYNEQFF. In DNA form, the CDR3 reads TGTGCCAGCAGTTACACAGGACAGGGGGCCTACAATGAGCAGTTCTTC. The chain employs TRBV6-5 and TRBJ2-1, with 10 positions matching TRBD1. This CDR3 region has 16 residues. Germline V gene lookup returns CDR1 MNHEY and CDR2 SVGAGI. With V trimmed by 2 bases and J by 2 bases, 3 bases remained unmatched.

The chain recombines TRBV7-9 with TRBJ1-2; 7 bases map to TRBD1. Germline V gene sequence: CDR1 SEHNR, CDR2 FQNEAQ (reference sequence). The ends lost 7 bases at V and 0 bases at J; junction bases unmatched: 5. The CDR3 runs 14 residues. The CDR3 reads CASNVQGTNYGYTF. CDR3 coding DNA: TGTGCCAGCAACGTACAGGGGACTAACTATGGCTACACCTTC.

The chain joins TRBV6-1 to TRBJ1-5; perhaps TRBD1 as D (5 bases). CDR1 and CDR2 (germline): MNHNS, SASEGT. Trimming cost V 1 base and J 5 bases, with 9 bases left between them. The CDR3 runs 14 residues. CDR3 in amino acids: CASSEGGRDQPQHF. In DNA form, the CDR3 reads TGTGCCAGCAGTGAAGGGGGCCGAGATCAGCCCCAGCATTTT.

In its sample, this clone was seen once. The chain has TRBV15 and TRBJ2-1; TRBD2 matches 8 bases. The CDR3 is made up of 14 amino acids. CDR1 is LNHNV, CDR2 YYDKDF, per germline (reference sequence). V was pared by 6 bases and J by 3 bases, with 4 bases of the junction left unmatched. CDR3 sequence: CATRDGRDYNEQFF. CDR3 in DNA: TGTGCCACCAGGGACGGGAGGGACTACAATGAGCAGTTCTTC.

The chain carries TRBV6-5 and TRBJ2-1; 11 bases agree with TRBD2. Germline CDR1 reads MNHEY; CDR2 reads SVGAGI. This CDR3 is 16 amino acids long. The V segment lost 0 bases and the J segment 8 bases; nucleotides outside the gene matches: 6. This CDR3 reads CASSYSTSGSVDEQFF. The DNA of the CDR3 is TGTGCCAGCAGTTACTCAACTAGCGGGAGTGTAGATGAGCAGTTCTTC.